A single sample gave rise to the 19 T cell receptor beta chains below, sequenced in a study of graft-versus-host responses after intestinal transplantation. No cognate antigen is known for these TCRs. Only in-frame clones appear in the TCRdb table, and some are missing; sequencing was by immunoSEQ multiplex PCR. The data show some 120,000 clones, approximately 90% seen once. The sample consisted of unstimulated CD4+ T cells sorted from spleen or lymph node cells, taken before intestinal transplant. Every receptor here comes from a human donor who received an intestinal transplant.

V and J are TRBV2 and TRBJ1-1, with 7 bases that match TRBD1. The V and J ends lost 6 bases and 2 bases, in that order; junction bases with no gene match: 3. The CDR3 totals 13 residues. CDR1 SNHLY and CDR2 FYNNEI come from the germline V gene. Written as DNA, the CDR3 is TGTGCCAGCAGGGGACAGCCAAACACTGAAGCTTTCTTT. It is translated as CASRGQPNTEAFF.

This clone was found once. Other DNA sequences from this sample encode an identical CDR3 as well. The chain couples TRBV6-1 to TRBJ1-2, with TRBD1 matching over 11 bases. Germline lookup yields CDR1 MNHNS and CDR2 SASEGT. J was trimmed by 2 bases and V by 5 bases; bases with no gene match: 4. This CDR3 region has 15 residues. The CDR3 coding sequence is TGTGCCAGCAGTAACCGGGACAGGGGGAACTATGGCTACACCTTC. Translated: CASSNRDRGNYGYTF.

V usage is TRBV2 and J usage is TRBJ1-5; D gene unclear. Per germline, CDR1 SNHLY and CDR2 FYNNEI. The CDR3 has 14 amino acids. V was clipped by 8 bases and J by 5 bases, with 16 bases between them. CDR3 sequence reads: CASGKEGTYQPQHF. In DNA form, the CDR3 reads TGTGCCAGCGGAAAGGAGGGTACCTATCAGCCCCAGCATTTT.

The chain joins TRBV10-3 to TRBJ2-1; 8 bases are a match to TRBD1. The CDR3 loop spans 14 amino acids. After removal of 3 bases from V and 10 bases from J, the junction contained 8 bases not matched to a gene. CDR1 and CDR2 (germline): ENHRY, SYGVKD. The CDR3 nucleotides read TGTGCCATCAGTGATCCCGGACAGGGAAGCGAGCAGTTCTTC. Its translation is CAISDPGQGSEQFF.

V is TRBV30 and J is TRBJ1-2, with D uncertain. The CDR3 sequence is 12 residues long. The germline V gene encodes CDR1 GTSNPN and CDR2 SVGIG (reference sequence). The CDR3 DNA reads TGTGCTTTCAACAGAGACCTCGGGGGCTACACCTTC. Translating it yields CAFNRDLGGYTF.

The V and J genes are TRBV27 and TRBJ1-6; D is possibly TRBD1 (5 bases). Germline assignment: CDR1 MNHEY and CDR2 SMNVEV (reference sequence). Trimming cost V 4 bases and J 14 bases, with 18 bases left between them. The CDR3 runs to 14 residues. CDR3 sequence reads: CASSSGTEIMSLHF. For the CDR3, the DNA is TGTGCCAGCAGTTCAGGGACCGAAATAATGTCCCTCCACTTT.

This sequence joins TRBV7-2 and TRBJ2-1, with TRBD2 matching over 12 bases. This CDR3 contains 14 residues. Germline CDR1 is SGHTA and CDR2 is FQGNSA. Unmatched junction bases numbered 2, after V lost 1 base and J lost 10 bases. The CDR3 DNA sequence: TGTGCCAGCAGCTTAGAGACTAGCGGGAGAGAGCAGTTCTTC. Translation gives CASSLETSGREQFF.

The rearrangement uses TRBV6-5 and TRBJ2-3; the D gene is possibly TRBD1 (6 bases). This CDR3 comprises 15 residues. Per the germline V gene, CDR1 is MNHEY and CDR2 is SVGAGI. V was pared by 2 bases and J by 7 bases, with 16 bases between. The CDR3: CASSYGGQGSNTQYF. As DNA, the CDR3 is TGTGCCAGCAGTTACGGGGGCCAAGGTAGTAATACGCAGTATTTT.

J is TRBJ1-1 and V is TRBV6-6; D gene ambiguous. CDR1 is MNHNY, CDR2 SVGAGI, per germline (reference sequence). CDR3 length: 14 residues. The ends were cut back, 0 bases at V and 0 bases at J, with 5 bases in the middle. Here the CDR3 DNA reads TGTGCCAGCAGTTACTCTGGGCTGAACACTGAAGCTTTCTTT. Translation gives CASSYSGLNTEAFF.

The chain carries TRBV5-4 and TRBJ2-1, with TRBD2 matching 9 bases. V shed 0 bases, J shed 3 bases, and the junction held 7 bases outside the gene matches. From germline, CDR1 is SGHNT and CDR2 YYREEE (reference sequence). The CDR3 is 17 amino acids. Here the CDR3 reads CASSLEVSGGGYNEQFF. The CDR3 DNA sequence: TGTGCCAGCAGCTTGGAGGTTAGCGGGGGAGGCTACAATGAGCAGTTCTTC. The variable domain in full, with the rest retrieved from reference TRBV5-4 and TRBJ2-1, is ETGVTQSPTHLIKTRGQQVTLRCSSQSGHNTVSWYQQALGQGPQFIFQYYREEENGRGNFPPRFSGLQFPNYSSELNVNALELDDSALYLCASSLEVSGGGYNEQFFGPGTRLTVL.

This CDR3 is CSVEGAGRRETQYF. CDR3 nucleotides: TGCAGCGTTGAAGGTGCGGGCAGACGAGAGACCCAGTACTTC. The chain combines TRBV29-1 with TRBJ2-5; a possible D gene is TRBD2 (5 bases). Trimming removed 1 base from V and 4 bases from J, with 13 bases in between. CDR1 SQVTM and CDR2 ANQGSEA come from the germline V gene. CDR3 size: 14 residues. Based on the CDR3 plus reference TRBV29-1 and TRBJ2-5, the full variable domain is SAVISQKPSRDICQRGTSLTIQCQVDSQVTMMFWYRQQPGQSLTLIATANQGSEATYESGFVIDKFPISRPNLTFSTLTVSNMSPEDSSIYLCSVEGAGRRETQYFGPGTRLLVL.

The rearrangement links TRBV2 to TRBJ2-5; D call uncertain. The CDR3 has 14 amino acids. From germline, CDR1 is SNHLY and CDR2 FYNNEI. V lost 3 bases to trimming and J lost 3 bases, with 11 bases between them. Here the CDR3 DNA reads TGTGCCAGCAGTGATGTGGTTTTTAAAGAGACCCAGTACTTC. Amino acids: CASSDVVFKETQYF.

The chain's CDR3 is CASRGSGGTDTQYF. The CDR3 nucleotides are TGTGCCAGCAGGGGTAGCGGGGGCACAGATACGCAGTATTTT. The genes are TRBV25-1 and TRBJ2-3; 8 bases are a match to TRBD2. V was pared by 6 bases and J by 1 base, with 3 bases of the junction left unmatched. The CDR3 extends over 14 amino acids. Germline loops: CDR1 MGHDK, CDR2 SYGVNS. The full variable domain, with the rest looked up from reference TRBV25-1 and TRBJ2-3, is EADIYQTPRYLVIGTGKKITLECSQTMGHDKMYWYQQDPGMELHLIHYSYGVNSTEKGDLSSESTVSRIRTEHFPLTLESARPSHTSQYLCASRGSGGTDTQYFGPGTRLTVL.

This sequence joins TRBV5-1 and TRBJ2-5; TRBD1 might be the D (5 bases). Between the trimmed V and J ends, which lost 3 bases and 2 bases, there was a span of 11 bases. This CDR3 is built from 14 residues. Germline CDR1 and CDR2: SGHRS and YFSETQ. CDR3 amino acids: CASSSHRTQETQYF. As DNA, the CDR3 is TGCGCCAGCAGCTCCCACAGGACACAAGAGACCCAGTACTTC.

The V gene is TRBV11-2, the J gene TRBJ2-2; D possibly matches TRBD1 or TRBD2 (5 bases each). In germline, CDR1 is SGHAT, CDR2 FQNNGV. The CDR3 has 15 residues. Trimming took off 5 bases at V and 0 bases at J, with 10 bases between the two ends. The CDR3 region has the DNA TGTGCCAGCAGCGAGGGGAGTTCGAACACCGGGGAGCTGTTTTTT. This encodes CASSEGSSNTGELFF.

The CDR3 region has the DNA TGCAGTGCCGGGTCATACAATGAGCAGTTCTTC. Protein sequence: CSAGSYNEQFF. V usage is TRBV20-1 and J usage is TRBJ2-1, with no clear D. This CDR3 comprises 11 residues. Trimming left V 6 bases short and J 4 bases short, with 7 bases between. Germline V gives CDR1 DFQATT, CDR2 SNEGSKA (reference sequence).

This clone was recorded once. CDR3 sequence (DNA): TGTGCCAGCAGCCAGGGACTAGCGGGGGGGGAGCAGTTCTTC. Translated: CASSQGLAGGEQFF. The chain has TRBV7-6 and TRBJ2-1; 16 nucleotides agree with TRBD2. There are 14 residues in the CDR3. V gave up 5 bases and J gave up 10 bases; unmatched junction bases: 2. Per the germline V gene, CDR1 is SGHVS and CDR2 is FNYEAQ. Supplemented by reference TRBV7-6 and TRBJ2-1, the full variable domain reads GAGVSQSPRYKVTKRGQDVALRCDPISGHVSLYWYRQALGQGPEFLTYFNYEAQQDKSGLPNDRFSAERPEGSISTLTIQRTEQRDSAMYRCASSQGLAGGEQFFGPGTRLTVL.

This chain connects TRBV4-1 to TRBJ1-2; D is unclear. Germline-derived CDR1 and CDR2 are MGHRA and YSYEKL. The CDR3 consists of 12 residues. Trimming took 5 bases from V and 2 from J, leaving 6 bases between them. For the CDR3, the DNA is TGCGCCAGCAGCGTGGGCAACTATGGCTACACCTTC. Translated: CASSVGNYGYTF.

V is TRBV11-2 and J is TRBJ2-7, with 12 bases fitting TRBD1. The CDR3 runs to 15 residues. The V gene end was trimmed by 5 bases and the J gene end by 4 bases; junction bases not matched to a gene: 6. Germline lookup yields CDR1 SGHAT and CDR2 FQNNGV. The CDR3 DNA reads as TGTGCCAGCAGCCAAGGGACAGGGGGCGAATACGAGCAGTACTTC. The encoded protein is CASSQGTGGEYEQYF.